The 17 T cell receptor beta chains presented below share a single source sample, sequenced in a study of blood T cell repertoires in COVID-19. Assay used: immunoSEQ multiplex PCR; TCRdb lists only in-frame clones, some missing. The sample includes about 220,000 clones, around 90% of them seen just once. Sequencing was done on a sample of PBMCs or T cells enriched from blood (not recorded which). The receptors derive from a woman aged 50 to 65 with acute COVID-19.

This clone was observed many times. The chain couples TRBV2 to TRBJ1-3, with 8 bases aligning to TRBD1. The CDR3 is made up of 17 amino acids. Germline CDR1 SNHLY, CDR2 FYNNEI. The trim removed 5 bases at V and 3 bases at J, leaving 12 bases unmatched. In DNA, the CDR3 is TGTGCCAGCAGTCGTTCGACAGGGGCTTTTGTTGGAAACACCATATATTTT. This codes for CASSRSTGAFVGNTIYF.

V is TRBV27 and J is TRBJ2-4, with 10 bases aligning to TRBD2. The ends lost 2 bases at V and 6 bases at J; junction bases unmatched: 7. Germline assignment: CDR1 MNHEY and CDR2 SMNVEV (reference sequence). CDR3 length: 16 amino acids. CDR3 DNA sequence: TGTGCCAGCAGTTTAGGGCTAGCGGGGGCGGGAAACATTCAGTACTTC. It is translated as CASSLGLAGAGNIQYF.

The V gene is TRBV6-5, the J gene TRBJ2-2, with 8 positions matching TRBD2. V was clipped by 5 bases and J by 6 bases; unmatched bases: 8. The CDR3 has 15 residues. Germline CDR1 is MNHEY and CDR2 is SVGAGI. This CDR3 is CASSPTSEGAGELFF. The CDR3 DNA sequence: TGTGCCAGCAGTCCGACTAGCGAAGGGGCCGGGGAGCTGTTTTTT.

CDR3 sequence: CASSQDRQANYEQYF. In nucleotides, the CDR3 is TGTGCCAGCAGCCAAGATCGACAGGCGAACTACGAGCAGTACTTC. The V gene is TRBV4-2, the J gene TRBJ2-7; the D gene is possibly TRBD1 (6 bases). The V gene lost 0 bases and the J gene lost 3 bases, with 12 bases spanning the gap. Germline CDR1 is LGHNA and CDR2 is YNFKEQ. This CDR3 region has 15 residues.

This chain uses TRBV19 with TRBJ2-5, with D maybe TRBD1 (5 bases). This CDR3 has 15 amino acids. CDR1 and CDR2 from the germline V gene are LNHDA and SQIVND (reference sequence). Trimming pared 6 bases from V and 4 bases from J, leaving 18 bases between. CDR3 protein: CASRLTEDSIETQYF. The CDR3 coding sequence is TGTGCCAGTAGGCTGACAGAAGACTCAATAGAGACCCAGTACTTC.

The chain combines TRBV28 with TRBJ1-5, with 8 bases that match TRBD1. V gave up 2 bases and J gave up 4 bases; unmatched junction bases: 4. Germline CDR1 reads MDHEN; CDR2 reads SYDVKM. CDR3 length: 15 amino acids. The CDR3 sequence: CASSLGDRRNQPQHF. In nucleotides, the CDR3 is TGTGCCAGCAGTTTAGGGGACAGGCGAAATCAGCCCCAGCATTTT.

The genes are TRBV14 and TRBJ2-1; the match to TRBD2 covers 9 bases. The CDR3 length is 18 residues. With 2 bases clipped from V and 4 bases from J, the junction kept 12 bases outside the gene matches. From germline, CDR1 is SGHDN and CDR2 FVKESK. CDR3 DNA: TGTGCCAGCAGCCAACCCAAAATTAGCGGGAGCGCGTACAATGAGCAGTTCTTC. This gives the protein CASSQPKISGSAYNEQFF.

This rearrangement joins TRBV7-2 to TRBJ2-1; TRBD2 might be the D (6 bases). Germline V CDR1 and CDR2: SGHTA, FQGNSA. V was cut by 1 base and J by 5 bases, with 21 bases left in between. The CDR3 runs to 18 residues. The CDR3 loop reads CASSLELGGAVLDNEQFF. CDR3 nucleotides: TGTGCCAGCAGCTTAGAGCTGGGGGGAGCCGTTCTTGACAATGAGCAGTTCTTC. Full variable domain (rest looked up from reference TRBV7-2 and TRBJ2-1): GAGVSQSPSNKVTEKGKDVELRCDPISGHTALYWYRQSLGQGLEFLIYFQGNSAPDKSGLPSDRFSAERTGGSVSTLTIQRTQQEDSAVYLCASSLELGGAVLDNEQFFGPGTRLTVL.

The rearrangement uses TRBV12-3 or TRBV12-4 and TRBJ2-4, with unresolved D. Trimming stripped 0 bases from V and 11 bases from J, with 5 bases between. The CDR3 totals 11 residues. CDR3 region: CASSLASFQYF. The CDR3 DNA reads TGTGCCAGCAGTTTAGCGTCGTTTCAGTACTTC.

The CDR3 sequence is CASSLGQGIIGYTF. The CDR3 region has the DNA TGTGCCAGCAGCTTGGGACAGGGGATTATAGGCTACACCTTC. The chain joins TRBV5-5 to TRBJ1-2; TRBD1 matches at 8 bases. The CDR3 has 14 residues. Germline V gene lookup returns CDR1 SGHKS and CDR2 YYEKEE (reference sequence). V gave up 0 bases and J gave up 8 bases; unmatched junction bases: 6.

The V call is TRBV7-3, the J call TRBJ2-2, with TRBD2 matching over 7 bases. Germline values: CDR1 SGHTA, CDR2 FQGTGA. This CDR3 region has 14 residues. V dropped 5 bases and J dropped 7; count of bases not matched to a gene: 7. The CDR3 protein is CASSLVAGDGELFF. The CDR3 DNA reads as TGTGCCAGCAGCCTAGTGGCGGGAGACGGGGAGCTGTTTTTT.

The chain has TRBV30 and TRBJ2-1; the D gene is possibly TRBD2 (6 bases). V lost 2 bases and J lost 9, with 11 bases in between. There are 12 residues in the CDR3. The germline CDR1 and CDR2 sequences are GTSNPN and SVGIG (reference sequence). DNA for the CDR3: TGTGCCTGGAGTCGCGGGGCCCGTGAGCAGTTCTTC. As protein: CAWSRGAREQFF.

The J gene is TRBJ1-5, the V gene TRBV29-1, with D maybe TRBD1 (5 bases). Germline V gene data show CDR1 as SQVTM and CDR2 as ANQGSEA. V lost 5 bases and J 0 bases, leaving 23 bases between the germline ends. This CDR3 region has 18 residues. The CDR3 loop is CSVIGRISRGVSNQPQHF. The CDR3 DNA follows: TGCAGCGTTATTGGTCGTATATCTCGGGGGGTTAGCAATCAGCCCCAGCATTTT.

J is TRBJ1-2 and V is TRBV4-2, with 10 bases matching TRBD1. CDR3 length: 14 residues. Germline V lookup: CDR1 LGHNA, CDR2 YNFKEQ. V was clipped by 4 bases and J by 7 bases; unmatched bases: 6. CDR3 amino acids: CASSPGGTGAGYTF. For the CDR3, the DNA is TGTGCCAGCAGCCCGGGGGGGACAGGGGCTGGCTACACCTTC.

As DNA, the CDR3 is TGTGCCAGTAGTATCCGACTAGGTATTTACAATGAGCAGTTCTTC. Protein product: CASSIRLGIYNEQFF. The V call is TRBV19, the J call TRBJ2-1; D possibly corresponds to TRBD2 (6 bases). The CDR3 is made up of 15 amino acids. Germline assignment: CDR1 LNHDA and CDR2 SQIVND (reference sequence). Deletions cut 3 bases from V and 4 bases from J, with 13 bases between.

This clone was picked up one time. CDR3 sequence (DNA): TGTGCCAGCAGTTACTCGGGGCAAACTAATGAAAAACTGTTTTTT. As protein: CASSYSGQTNEKLFF. The chain employs TRBV6-5 and TRBJ1-4; D may be TRBD1 (5 bases). Per germline, CDR1 MNHEY and CDR2 SVGAGI. Trimming took off 0 bases at V and 1 base at J, with 6 bases between the two ends. The CDR3 consists of 15 residues.

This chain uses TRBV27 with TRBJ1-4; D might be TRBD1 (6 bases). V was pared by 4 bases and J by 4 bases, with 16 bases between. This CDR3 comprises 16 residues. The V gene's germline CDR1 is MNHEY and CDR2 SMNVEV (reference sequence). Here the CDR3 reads CASSSHRARGNEKLFF. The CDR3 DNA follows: TGTGCCAGCAGTTCCCACAGGGCCAGGGGTAATGAAAAACTGTTTTTT.